This T cell receptor beta chain is from a study of siplizumab effects on memory and regulatory T cells. Findings and limits, study-wide: Among sequences traceable to unstimulated CD4+ memory cells, alloreactive ones were significantly reduced by siplizumab. Siplizumab gave mappable alloreactive CD4+ clones an average Treg-derived fraction of approximately 64%, against 25% to 30% in controls.

Assays covered approximately 100,000 TCR templates per sample. Clones were sequenced by immunoSEQ multiplex PCR, and TCRdb holds only the in-frame ones, with some missing. Of some 53,000 clones in the sample, about 97% were seen once. This clone was seen a single time. Its specificity is not known. V dropped 0 bases and J dropped 9; count of bases not matched to a gene: 10. The length of the CDR3 is 17 residues. Germline values: CDR1 LGHNA, CDR2 YSLEER. Sequenced sample: naive CD4+ T cells sorted from blood. The gene calls are TRBV4-3 and TRBJ2-2; TRBD2 matches at 10 bases. The receptor was isolated from a human donor in good health. The CDR3 sequence: CASSQDRSSGRARELFF. The CDR3 DNA follows: TGCGCCAGCAGCCAAGATCGTTCCAGCGGGAGGGCCCGGGAGCTGTTTTTT.